This T cell receptor beta chain was sequenced for a study of T cell responses to AZD1222 COVID-19 vaccine. Study outcomes and limitations: Unmutated variant regions reportedly attract nearly half of all spike-specific TCRs. Spike-spanning, vaccine-associated CD4 TCRs were dominant at 160-218 and 743-854. An increase in Spike-specific TCR breadth and depth was observed after two AZD1222 doses. Donors, mostly white British, included more females; clonal diversity was possibly underestimated.

This clone showed up just once. What it binds is unknown. The CDR3 length is 14 residues. Trimming shortened V by 2 bases and J by 6 bases, and 11 bases separated the two germline ends. Germline V lookup: CDR1 MNHEY, CDR2 SMNVEV (reference sequence). Sequencing was performed with immunoSEQ multiplex PCR; in TCRdb, only in-frame clones are kept and a portion is missing. This sample has under 200,000 clones, with roughly 90% found just once. This sequence originates from an adult in good health. The rearrangement links TRBV27 to TRBJ1-5; D remains unclear. The specimen was peripheral blood, collected on day 0 of AZD1222 vaccination. CDR3 residues: CASSLQPAGQPQHF. CDR3 DNA: TGTGCCAGCAGTTTACAACCGGCGGGTCAGCCCCAGCATTTT.